These T cell receptor beta chains were read from a single sample in a study of blood T cell repertoires in COVID-19. Clones were sequenced by immunoSEQ multiplex PCR, and TCRdb holds only the in-frame ones, with some missing. In the table there are 120,000 to 150,000 clones, 75% to 90% of which are singletons. The sequenced sample consisted of peripheral blood. The source is a man aged 50 or older who had recovered from COVID-19. Each CDR3 is given with its conserved first and last residue. The order of the fields is CDR3 length, V gene, CDR3 protein.

length: 15; V: TRBV9; CDR3: CASSFRTGTNEKLFF
length: 17; V: TRBV4-3; CDR3: CASSQDWTSGGTDTQYF
length: 15; V: TRBV7-9; CDR3: CASSLAQGARETQYF
length: 17; V: TRBV27; CDR3: CASSLVGTPAIEYGYTF
length: 14; V: TRBV19; CDR3: CASSIEGGWYEQYF
length: 14; V: TRBV29-1; CDR3: CSVEKGTGGNIQYF
length: 15; V: TRBV6-2/TRBV6-3; CDR3: CASSYASDSNTEAFF
length: 13; V: TRBV2; CDR3: CASSLTGVEKLFF
length: 16; V: TRBV7-6; CDR3: CASSDHRAPSNYGYTF
length: 17; V: TRBV3-1/TRBV3-2; CDR3: CASSQDVIQGPYNEQFF
length: 13; V: TRBV14; CDR3: CASSQGSNTEAFF
length: 15; V: TRBV10-3; CDR3: CAITALAGGNNEQFF
length: 15; V: TRBV5-6; CDR3: CASSFLSGNGHGYTF
length: 14; V: TRBV9; CDR3: CASSGTVPFYGYTF
length: 18; V: TRBV2; CDR3: CASRAGAGTGYRADTQYF
length: 15; V: TRBV10-3; CDR3: CAISAYSGGANVLTF
length: 13; V: TRBV6-2/TRBV6-3; CDR3: CASSPRLLNEQFF
length: 17; V: TRBV3-1/TRBV3-2; CDR3: CASSQGVAAGDQETQYF
length: 17; V: TRBV13; CDR3: CASSRRRSTGSNTEAFF
length: 16; V: TRBV21-1; CDR3: CASSKAAGRVDNEQFF
length: 16; V: TRBV28; CDR3: CASSSGQGYSNQPQHF
length: 14; V: TRBV19; CDR3: CASSISGTAYGYTF
length: 13; V: TRBV28; CDR3: CASGLGDRDGYTF
length: 15; V: TRBV6-2/TRBV6-3; CDR3: CASSLPGTAGYEQYF
length: 13; V: TRBV7-2; CDR3: CASSRSYRDEAFF
length: 15; V: TRBV5-1; CDR3: CASSTGQGNTGELFF
length: 14; V: TRBV4-3; CDR3: CASSQGGGTDTQYF
length: 15; V: TRBV19; CDR3: CASSIRTWVNYGYTF
length: 14; V: TRBV7-9; CDR3: CASSSDRVGKPQHF
length: 16; V: TRBV2; CDR3: CARGTSGGPNTGELFF
length: 16; V: TRBV3-1/TRBV3-2; CDR3: CASRSTGGALDEKLFF
length: 14; V: TRBV10-2; CDR3: CASSAPDRAAGYTF
length: 15; V: TRBV7-2; CDR3: CASSPRTGFEETQYF
length: 15; V: TRBV27; CDR3: CASSGTGILNTEAFF
length: 13; V: TRBV6-5; CDR3: CASSDRGKSPLHF
length: 16; V: TRBV9; CDR3: CASSVGVGEPLYGYTF
length: 14; V: TRBV7-9; CDR3: CASSSSGPGGEQYF
length: 16; V: TRBV10-1; CDR3: CASAPGETSSYNEQFF
length: 14; V: TRBV19; CDR3: CASSITQGSAEQYF
length: 15; V: TRBV7-9; CDR3: CASRSRDRTGNTIYF
length: 15; V: TRBV5-1; CDR3: CASRLAGDSYNEQFF
length: 15; V: TRBV5-1; CDR3: CASSLVASGAYEQYF
length: 12; V: TRBV4-1; CDR3: CASSQDGGEQFF
length: 13; V: TRBV27; CDR3: CASSPTEHYGYTF
length: 14; V: TRBV5-1; CDR3: CASSLNSPGETQYF
length: 13; V: TRBV19; CDR3: CASSNTGVQPQHF
length: 13; V: TRBV2; CDR3: CASSGGPAYEQYF
length: 16; V: TRBV6-6; CDR3: CASRRGTSGSTDTQYF